The rows below give T cell receptor beta chains drawn from one sample of a study of regulatory T cells in long-lasting Graves disease. Each CDR3 protein gets one entry after TCRdb re-called the multiplex PCR reads with MiXCR. The table shows roughly 560,000 distinct CDR3 sequences, with around 13% occurring only once. These data also formed part of another study, on T cells in Graves' hyperthyroidism and ophthalmopathy.

Material: peripheral blood mononuclear cells (PBMCs), obtained at new diagnosis, from a patient treated with antithyroid drugs. These receptors were obtained from a woman aged 30 to 39 with Graves disease. Both conserved end residues are trimmed from each CDR3. Fields, in order: J gene, V gene, CDR3 protein.

J: TRBJ2-1; V: TRBV9; CDR3: ASSVVPGWSSYNEQF
J: TRBJ1-5; V: TRBV6-1; CDR3: ASIGGPTGYSQPQH
J: TRBJ2-2; V: TRBV24-1; CDR3: ATSDTGRTGELF
J: TRBJ2-1; V: TRBV20-1; CDR3: SARSFSPGTGLVGSYNEQF
J: TRBJ1-2; V: TRBV15; CDR3: ATSREQAGAAFYGYT
J: TRBJ2-3; V: TRBV11-3; CDR3: ASGVGGTQY
J: TRBJ2-7; V: TRBV12-3/TRBV12-4; CDR3: ASSLARLAGTGEQY
J: TRBJ2-4; V: TRBV12-3/TRBV12-4; CDR3: ASSLSGNVKNIQY
J: TRBJ2-7; V: TRBV2; CDR3: ASMRGGTGLYEQY
J: TRBJ2-5; V: TRBV6-1; CDR3: ASSPLRGGAETQY
J: TRBJ1-5; V: TRBV29-1; CDR3: SVGQGAGQPQH
J: TRBJ2-3; V: TRBV10-3; CDR3: AISDFMVSSGTDTQY
J: TRBJ2-7; V: TRBV5-1; CDR3: ASSPIAGADEQY
J: TRBJ1-4; V: TRBV6-2/TRBV6-3; CDR3: ASSVSWDTYEKLF
J: TRBJ1-4; V: TRBV10-3; CDR3: AIGAGPGEKLF
J: TRBJ1-6; V: TRBV4-1; CDR3: ASSQGTGYNSPLH
J: TRBJ1-5; V: TRBV27; CDR3: ASSNQAPGQGRQPQH
J: TRBJ2-7; V: TRBV24-1; CDR3: ATSDSTYEQY
J: TRBJ2-1; V: TRBV29-1; CDR3: SVAGWRSAFYNEQF
J: TRBJ2-3; V: TRBV28; CDR3: ASSTGLADTDTQY
J: TRBJ2-5; V: TRBV2; CDR3: ATTPLSSVETQY
J: TRBJ1-5; V: TRBV28; CDR3: ASIQTQGTSNQPQH
J: TRBJ1-1; V: TRBV19; CDR3: ASSIEGRSTYAF
J: TRBJ1-5; V: TRBV12-3/TRBV12-4; CDR3: ASSLDGFQPQH
J: TRBJ1-5; V: TRBV7-3; CDR3: ASSHRADNQPQH
J: TRBJ2-7; V: TRBV18; CDR3: ASSVDRGLYEQY
J: TRBJ2-2; V: TRBV4-3; CDR3: ASSRTESGELF
J: TRBJ2-5; V: TRBV20-1; CDR3: SGTHQETQY
J: TRBJ1-2; V: TRBV15; CDR3: ATSRANYGYT
J: TRBJ2-7; V: TRBV24-1; CDR3: ATSDHRTGSNEQY
J: TRBJ2-7; V: TRBV7-9; CDR3: ASSLRGQERSY
J: TRBJ2-3; V: TRBV11-2; CDR3: ASSSSSLDTQY
J: TRBJ2-3; V: TRBV20-1; CDR3: SASSGRETDTQY
J: TRBJ1-1; V: TRBV12-3/TRBV12-4; CDR3: ASSLGGEAF
J: TRBJ2-4; V: TRBV7-9; CDR3: ASSWLGGRDIQY
J: TRBJ2-1; V: TRBV7-9; CDR3: ASSYMTGLPLN
J: TRBJ1-2; V: TRBV12-3/TRBV12-4; CDR3: ASGTTGGVIGYT
J: TRBJ2-1; V: TRBV10-3; CDR3: AISRTSGVNEQF
J: TRBJ2-1; V: TRBV5-4; CDR3: ASSGGTLEQF
J: TRBJ2-3; V: TRBV7-8; CDR3: ASSLGGRGGTDTQY
J: TRBJ2-1; V: TRBV19; CDR3: ASRSSVHNEQF
J: TRBJ1-6; V: TRBV6-1; CDR3: ASSPKPQKLTGVIMPRDSPLH
J: TRBJ2-3; V: TRBV29-1; CDR3: SAGGQGFADTQY
J: TRBJ2-3; V: TRBV20-1; CDR3: SASDGGERDTQY
J: TRBJ2-6; V: TRBV13; CDR3: ASSSGTATGANVLT
J: TRBJ2-7; V: TRBV2; CDR3: ASSVLEQY
J: TRBJ2-7; V: TRBV6-1; CDR3: ASSQRGSSYEQY
J: TRBJ2-7; V: TRBV6-2/TRBV6-3; CDR3: ASSYGYSVGSYEQY